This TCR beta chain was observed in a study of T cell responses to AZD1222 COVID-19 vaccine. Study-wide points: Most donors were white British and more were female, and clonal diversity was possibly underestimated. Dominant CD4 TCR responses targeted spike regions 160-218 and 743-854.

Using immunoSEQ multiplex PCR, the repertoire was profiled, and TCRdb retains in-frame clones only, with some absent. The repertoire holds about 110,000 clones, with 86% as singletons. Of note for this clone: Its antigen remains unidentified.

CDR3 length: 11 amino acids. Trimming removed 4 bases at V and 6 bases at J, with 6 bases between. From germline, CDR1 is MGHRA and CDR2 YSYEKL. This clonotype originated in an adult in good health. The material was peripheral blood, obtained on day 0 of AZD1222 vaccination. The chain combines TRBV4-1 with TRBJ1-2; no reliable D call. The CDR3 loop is CASSLRDGYTF. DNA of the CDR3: TGCGCCAGCAGCCTTAGAGATGGCTACACCTTC.